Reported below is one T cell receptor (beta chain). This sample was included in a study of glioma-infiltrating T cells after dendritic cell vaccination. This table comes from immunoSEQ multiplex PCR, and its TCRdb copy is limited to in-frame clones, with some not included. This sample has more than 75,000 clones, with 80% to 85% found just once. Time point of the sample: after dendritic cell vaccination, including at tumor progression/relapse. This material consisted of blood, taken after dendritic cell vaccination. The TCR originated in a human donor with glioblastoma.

CDR3 sequence (DNA): TGTGCCTGGAGTTCCGCCGGGGGGAATCGCAATCAGCCCCAGCATTTT. Translation: CAWSSAGGNRNQPQHF. This chain connects TRBV30 to TRBJ1-5, with D possibly being TRBD1 (5 bases). CDR3 size: 16 residues. V was cut by 2 bases and J by 2 bases, with 16 bases left in between. Germline-derived CDR1 and CDR2 are GTSNPN and SVGIG (reference sequence).